The rows below give T cell receptor beta chains drawn from one sample of a study of T cells after yellow fever vaccination. TCRdb re-called the 5' RACE reads with MiXCR, one entry per CDR3 protein. The table has around 63,000 distinct CDR3 sequences, approximately 7% seen once. Source: CD8+ T cells sorted from PBMCs, taken 15 days after the yellow fever booster vaccination. Every receptor here comes from a man younger than 45 who received the YFV17D yellow fever vaccine. CDR3s include the opening cysteine and the closing phenylalanine or tryptophan. Fields, in order: clone size, V gene, D gene, J gene, CDR3 protein, CDR3 DNA. D genes are given only for firm matches. Expanded clones are given a class, and other clones once, few, many or no size at all.

size: many; V: TRBV9; D: NA; J: TRBJ2-5; CDR3: CASSPRPSGGETQYF; DNA: TGTGCCAGCAGCCCCCGGCCCTCCGGAGGGGAGACCCAGTACTTC
size: NA; V: TRBV29-1; D: TRBD2; J: TRBJ2-3; CDR3: CSVEFTGGTQYF; DNA: TGCAGCGTTGAATTTACGGGGGGTACGCAGTATTTT
size: many; V: TRBV20-1; D: TRBD2; J: TRBJ2-7; CDR3: CSAPPLTSGRTYEQYF; DNA: TGCAGTGCTCCACCCTTAACTAGCGGGAGGACCTACGAGCAGTACTTC
size: few; V: TRBV20-1; D: NA; J: TRBJ2-3; CDR3: CCARDIEPGPSADTQYF; DNA: TGCTGTGCTAGAGATATAGAACCGGGCCCCTCAGCAGATACGCAGTATTTT
size: few; V: TRBV6-5; D: TRBD1; J: TRBJ1-2; CDR3: CASSYSGQGDYYGYTF; DNA: TGTGCCAGCAGTTACTCGGGACAGGGAGATTACTATGGCTACACCTTC
size: few; V: TRBV6-5; D: NA; J: TRBJ2-6; CDR3: CASSYGGSGANVLTF; DNA: TGTGCCAGCAGTTACGGGGGTTCAGGGGCCAACGTCCTGACTTTC
size: NA; V: TRBV20-1; D: TRBD1; J: TRBJ2-7; CDR3: CSARAPPQGAPYEQYF; DNA: TGCAGTGCTAGAGCCCCCCCCCAGGGGGCCCCCTACGAGCAGTACTTC
size: many; V: TRBV7-8; D: TRBD2; J: TRBJ2-2; CDR3: CARPGGRIGELFF; DNA: TGTGCCAGGCCGGGGGGAAGGATCGGGGAGCTGTTTTTT
size: many; V: TRBV20-1; D: TRBD2; J: TRBJ2-1; CDR3: CSARLPGGENEQFF; DNA: TGTAGTGCTAGGCTACCGGGAGGGGAGAATGAGCAGTTCTTC
size: many; V: TRBV4-3; D: NA; J: TRBJ2-3; CDR3: CASSQDRARGADTQYF; DNA: TGCGCCAGCAGCCAAGACCGGGCCAGGGGGGCAGATACGCAGTATTTT
size: medium-sized; V: TRBV10-3; D: NA; J: TRBJ2-5; CDR3: CAIGTPLQETQYF; DNA: TGTGCCATTGGGACTCCGCTACAAGAGACCCAGTACTTC
size: NA; V: TRBV20-1; D: TRBD2; J: TRBJ2-2; CDR3: CSARGGLSGRVLAGELFF; DNA: TGCAGTGCTAGGGGGGGCCTTAGCGGGAGGGTACTTGCCGGGGAGCTGTTTTTT
size: many; V: TRBV6-5; D: NA; J: TRBJ2-7; CDR3: CASALDPYEQYF; DNA: TGTGCCAGCGCCCTAGACCCCTACGAGCAGTACTTC
size: many; V: TRBV5-1; D: TRBD2; J: TRBJ2-1; CDR3: CASSLEEREFNEQFF; DNA: TGCGCCAGCAGCTTGGAGGAGCGGGAGTTCAATGAGCAGTTCTTC
size: many; V: TRBV10-1; D: NA; J: TRBJ2-5; CDR3: CASSEKPEETQYF; DNA: TGCGCCAGCAGTGAAAAGCCAGAGGAGACCCAGTACTTC
size: many; V: TRBV9; D: TRBD2; J: TRBJ2-7; CDR3: CASSLGTSGYEQYF; DNA: TGTGCCAGCAGCCTCGGGACTAGCGGGTACGAGCAGTACTTC
size: many; V: TRBV20-1; D: TRBD2; J: TRBJ2-7; CDR3: CSARVASGSYEQYF; DNA: TGCAGTGCTAGAGTGGCTAGCGGGAGTTACGAGCAGTACTTC
size: many; V: TRBV20-1; D: NA; J: TRBJ2-3; CDR3: CSARPNVGVSLLDSTDTQYF; DNA: TGCAGTGCTAGACCTAATGTCGGCGTCTCGTTACTAGATAGCACAGATACGCAGTATTTT
size: many; V: TRBV4-3; D: NA; J: TRBJ1-1; CDR3: CASSQVRDTEAFF; DNA: TGCGCCAGCAGCCAAGTCAGGGACACTGAAGCTTTCTTT
size: many; V: TRBV7-2; D: TRBD2; J: TRBJ2-1; CDR3: CASSPRLAEQFF; DNA: TGTGCCAGCAGCCCTCGACTAGCGGAGCAGTTCTTC
size: many; V: TRBV27; D: NA; J: TRBJ2-7; CDR3: CASSTMGGEYEQYF; DNA: TGTGCCAGCAGTACCATGGGGGGAGAGTACGAGCAGTACTTC
size: many; V: TRBV5-1; D: NA; J: TRBJ2-7; CDR3: CASSSDGYEQYF; DNA: TGCGCCAGCAGCTCGGATGGTTACGAGCAGTACTTC
size: many; V: TRBV20-1; D: NA; J: TRBJ2-2; CDR3: CSAPASGELFF; DNA: TGCAGTGCTCCCGCCTCCGGGGAGCTGTTTTTT
size: NA; V: TRBV7-9; D: NA; J: TRBJ1-4; CDR3: CASSLEGFREKLFF; DNA: TGTGCCAGCAGCTTAGAGGGGTTTCGGGAAAAACTGTTTTTT
size: many; V: TRBV9; D: NA; J: TRBJ1-1; CDR3: CASTKRREDTEAFF; DNA: TGTGCCAGCACCAAAAGGAGGGAGGACACTGAAGCTTTCTTT
size: many; V: TRBV5-1; D: NA; J: TRBJ2-7; CDR3: CASSLGIPYEQYF; DNA: TGCGCCAGCAGCTTGGGGATCCCCTACGAGCAGTACTTC
size: many; V: TRBV15; D: NA; J: TRBJ2-5; CDR3: CATSRVRGGEETQYF; DNA: TGTGCCACCAGCAGAGTGAGAGGGGGGGAAGAGACCCAGTACTTC
size: many; V: TRBV7-2; D: NA; J: TRBJ2-3; CDR3: CASSRVWATDTQYF; DNA: TGTGCCAGCAGCAGGGTGTGGGCCACAGATACGCAGTATTTT
size: many; V: TRBV6-1; D: TRBD2; J: TRBJ2-5; CDR3: CASSGLAGAETQYF; DNA: TGTGCCAGCTCCGGACTAGCGGGAGCGGAGACCCAGTACTTC
size: many; V: TRBV15; D: NA; J: TRBJ2-7; CDR3: CATSSVGSSYEQYF; DNA: TGTGCCACCAGCAGCGTCGGATCTTCCTACGAGCAGTACTTC
size: many; V: TRBV1; D: NA; J: TRBJ2-2; CDR3: CTSSQVSGRAWTGELFF; DNA: TGCACCAGCAGCCAAGTTAGCGGGAGGGCATGGACCGGGGAGCTGTTTTTT
size: many; V: TRBV15; D: NA; J: TRBJ2-3; CDR3: CATSRTSTDTQYF; DNA: TGTGCCACCAGCAGAACTAGCACAGATACGCAGTATTTT
size: many; V: TRBV29-1; D: TRBD2; J: TRBJ2-7; CDR3: CSVVSGRSPEQYF; DNA: TGCAGCGTTGTTAGCGGGAGATCCCCCGAGCAGTACTTC
size: many; V: TRBV18; D: TRBD1; J: TRBJ1-4; CDR3: CASSPRDSDNEKLFF; DNA: TGTGCCAGCTCTCCCCGGGACAGCGATAATGAAAAACTGTTTTTT
size: many; V: TRBV6-5; D: TRBD2; J: TRBJ2-1; CDR3: CASSYTRTSGRNEQFF; DNA: TGTGCCAGCAGTTACACGCGGACTAGCGGGAGGAATGAGCAGTTCTTC
size: few; V: TRBV9; D: NA; J: TRBJ2-3; CDR3: CASSALGPLITDTQYF; DNA: TGTGCCAGCAGCGCCTTAGGGCCCCTCATAACAGATACGCAGTATTTT
size: many; V: TRBV27; D: TRBD2; J: TRBJ2-1; CDR3: CASSTGLAAEQFF; DNA: TGTGCCAGTTCCACGGGACTAGCGGCTGAGCAGTTCTTC
size: NA; V: TRBV7-8; D: TRBD2; J: TRBJ2-7; CDR3: CASSLVGSGSVYEQYF; DNA: TGTGCCAGCAGCTTAGTAGGTAGCGGGAGTGTCTACGAGCAGTACTTC
size: many; V: TRBV5-1; D: TRBD2; J: TRBJ2-7; CDR3: CASSLAGGSTYEQYF; DNA: TGCGCCAGCAGCTTGGCGGGGGGAAGTACCTACGAGCAGTACTTC
size: many; V: TRBV6-2/TRBV6-3; D: NA; J: TRBJ2-7; CDR3: CASSFEDEQYF; DNA: TGTGCCAGCAGCTTTGAGGACGAGCAGTACTTC
size: many; V: TRBV29-1; D: NA; J: TRBJ1-2; CDR3: CSAEDSYGYTF; DNA: TGCAGCGCCGAGGACAGCTATGGCTACACCTTC
size: few; V: TRBV5-8; D: NA; J: TRBJ2-6; CDR3: CASSLGGWGSGANVLTF; DNA: TGTGCCAGCAGCCTTGGCGGGTGGGGCTCTGGGGCCAACGTCCTGACTTTC
size: many; V: TRBV23-1; D: NA; J: TRBJ1-5; CDR3: CASSRGRGSNQPQHF; DNA: TGCGCCAGCAGTCGGGGGCGCGGGAGCAATCAGCCCCAGCATTTT
size: many; V: TRBV7-6; D: TRBD1; J: TRBJ2-7; CDR3: CASSPDRVKVDEQYF; DNA: TGTGCCAGCAGCCCAGACAGGGTCAAGGTTGACGAGCAGTACTTC
size: NA; V: TRBV11-1; D: TRBD2; J: TRBJ2-1; CDR3: CASSLDTHIAGRYNEQFF; DNA: TGTGCCAGCAGCTTGGATACTCATATAGCGGGGCGATACAATGAGCAGTTCTTC
size: many; V: TRBV30; D: TRBD1; J: TRBJ2-7; CDR3: CAWSRETGTYEQYF; DNA: TGTGCCTGGAGTCGCGAGACAGGGACCTACGAGCAGTACTTC
size: many; V: TRBV6-1; D: NA; J: TRBJ2-2; CDR3: CASRGGNTGELFF; DNA: TGTGCCAGCAGGGGGGGTAACACCGGGGAGCTGTTTTTT
size: NA; V: TRBV20-1; D: TRBD2; J: TRBJ2-7; CDR3: CSATPGLAGVYEQYF; DNA: TGCAGTGCTACCCCGGGACTAGCGGGAGTCTACGAGCAGTACTTC
size: few; V: TRBV30; D: TRBD1; J: TRBJ1-5; CDR3: CAATPDRNQPQHF; DNA: TGTGCCGCGACCCCGGACAGGAATCAGCCCCAGCATTTT
size: many; V: TRBV7-9; D: NA; J: TRBJ2-7; CDR3: CASSARDPMAEQYF; DNA: TGTGCCAGCAGCGCCAGGGACCCCATGGCCGAGCAGTACTTC
size: many; V: TRBV10-1; D: NA; J: TRBJ2-7; CDR3: CASSAWRLTYEQYF; DNA: TGCGCCAGCAGTGCGTGGAGACTAACCTACGAGCAGTACTTC
size: many; V: TRBV20-1; D: NA; J: TRBJ2-1; CDR3: CSARELGAESNEQFF; DNA: TGCAGTGCTAGAGAGTTGGGGGCGGAAAGCAATGAGCAGTTCTTC